This is a list of T cell receptor beta chains from one sample in a study of PD-L1 blockade in urothelial cancer. TCRdb's copy holds only in-frame clones and misses some; the assay was immunoSEQ multiplex PCR. Found here are approximately 56,000 clones, 85% to 90% of them singletons; the top ten hold about 15%. The starting material was PBMCs, obtained around atezolizumab (anti-PD-L1) treatment. These receptors were obtained from a man in his sixties or seventies with urothelial cancer. CDR3s include the opening cysteine and the closing phenylalanine or tryptophan. Fields, in order: J gene, V gene, clone size, D gene, CDR3 DNA, CDR3 protein. A D gene is named only where the DNA matches it firmly. Only some rows state a clone size, as once, few, many or a class for expanded clones.

TRBJ1-4	TRBV21-1	once	-	TGTGCCAGCAGCAAAGTGAAGGAGTCTAATGAAAAACTGTTTTTT	CASSKVKESNEKLFF
TRBJ2-5	TRBV28	-	TRBD2	TGTGCCAGCAGCCGTTCTAGCGGACAAGAGACCCAGTACTTC	CASSRSSGQETQYF
TRBJ2-1	TRBV27	once	TRBD1	TGTGCCAGCCGTAGGGGGACAGGGGGGGGTGCTGAGCAGTTCTTC	CASRRGTGGGAEQFF
TRBJ1-1	TRBV2	-	-	TGTGCCAGCAGTGCGGGGGTGAACACTGAAGCTTTCTTT	CASSAGVNTEAFF
TRBJ1-2	TRBV19	-	TRBD1	TGTGCCAGTAGTACGGGGACAGGGCACTATGGCTACACCTTC	CASSTGTGHYGYTF
TRBJ2-1	TRBV6-1	-	TRBD2	TGTGCCAGCCAAGCGGGGGGAAGTGAGCAGTTCTTC	CASQAGGSEQFF
TRBJ1-1	TRBV30	-	-	TGTGCCTGGAGTGTAGGCGGGGAGACTGAAGCTTTCTTT	CAWSVGGETEAFF
TRBJ2-6	TRBV5-1	-	TRBD1	TGCGCCAGCAGTAATCGGACAGGGGGGGCCTCTGGGGCCAACGTCCTGACTTTC	CASSNRTGGASGANVLTF
TRBJ2-1	TRBV7-9	-	-	TGTGCCAGCAGCTTAGGGGCCAGCTCCTACAATGAGCAGTTCTTC	CASSLGASSYNEQFF
TRBJ2-7	TRBV18	-	TRBD2	TGTGCCAGCTCACCACCGGGGCTAGCGGGCATCATTTCGGGCTCCGAGCAGTACTTC	CASSPPGLAGIISGSEQYF
TRBJ2-1	TRBV29-1	-	-	TGCAGCGTTGATGAGAGGTCTAGCGCCTACAATGAGCAGTTCTTC	CSVDERSSAYNEQFF
TRBJ1-1	TRBV5-1	-	-	TGCGCCAGCAGCTTACAAGATGACACTGAAGCTTTCTTT	CASSLQDDTEAFF
TRBJ2-3	TRBV7-9	-	TRBD1	TGTGCCAGCAGCCCGGACAGGGGGCCCGAAGATACGCAGTATTTT	CASSPDRGPEDTQYF
TRBJ2-4	TRBV7-9	-	-	TGTGCCAGCAGCTTAGGGGACTCCACACCTCAGTACTTC	CASSLGDSTPQYF
TRBJ2-1	TRBV7-9	-	-	TGTGCCAGCGGTGGACAGTACAATGAGCAGTTCTTC	CASGGQYNEQFF
TRBJ2-1	TRBV19	-	-	TGTGCCAGTAGTCTCCCGGACAGTAGCTCCTACAATGAGCAGTTCTTC	CASSLPDSSSYNEQFF
TRBJ2-4	TRBV16	-	-	TGTGCCAGCAGCCAATCGGAGCAGGGGAACAAGAACATTCAGTACTTC	CASSQSEQGNKNIQYF
TRBJ2-7	TRBV5-1	-	TRBD1	TGCGCCAGCTCAAGGACAGGGAACTACGAGCAGTACTTC	CASSRTGNYEQYF
TRBJ2-3	TRBV28	-	-	TGTGCCAGCAGCAATTCCCAGGGTCCAGATACGCAGTATTTT	CASSNSQGPDTQYF
TRBJ2-1	TRBV7-9	-	TRBD2	TGTGCCAGCAGCTTAGGGACTAGCGGGATAGTAACCGATGAGCAGTTCTTC	CASSLGTSGIVTDEQFF
TRBJ2-6	TRBV19	-	-	TGTGCCAGTAGTATAGGGAGGGGTGACTCTGGGGCCAACGTCCTGACTTTC	CASSIGRGDSGANVLTF
TRBJ2-2	TRBV19	-	TRBD2	TGTGCCAGTAGTACCTACGGGACTAGCGGGAACCCCCTGTTTTTT	CASSTYGTSGNPLFF
TRBJ1-4	TRBV28	-	-	TGTGCCAGCAGCTGGGGAGGTGAAAAACTGTTTTTT	CASSWGGEKLFF
TRBJ2-5	TRBV5-1	-	TRBD1	TGCGCCAGCAGCGGACAGGTTAGGAACTCAGAGACCCAGTACTTC	CASSGQVRNSETQYF
TRBJ2-1	TRBV28	-	TRBD1	TGTGCCAGCAGTTACAGGGGGAATTGGGGCTACAATGAGCAGTTCTTC	CASSYRGNWGYNEQFF
TRBJ1-1	TRBV7-9	-	-	TGTGCCAGCAGTAAGGTGGGGGGCACTGAAGCTTTCTTT	CASSKVGGTEAFF
TRBJ2-1	TRBV14	-	-	TGTGCCAGCAGCATCGAGTGGGGGCAACCGTACAATGAGCAGTTCTTC	CASSIEWGQPYNEQFF
TRBJ1-1	TRBV18	-	-	TGTGCCAGCTCTCTTCAGGGTGAGTCTGAAGCTTTCTTT	CASSLQGESEAFF
TRBJ2-7	TRBV6-1	few	-	TGTGCCAGCAGTGAATTAACAGTCTACGAGCAGTACTTC	CASSELTVYEQYF
TRBJ2-1	TRBV15	-	TRBD2	TGTGCCACCAGCAGTAGCGGGAGGGGCTACAATGAGCAGTTCTTC	CATSSSGRGYNEQFF
TRBJ2-3	TRBV2	-	-	TGTGCCAGCAGTTCAGGGAGCACAGATACGCAGTATTTT	CASSSGSTDTQYF
TRBJ1-1	TRBV6-6	-	TRBD1	TGTGCCAGCAGTAGACAGGGGGACACTGAAGCTTTCTTT	CASSRQGDTEAFF
TRBJ1-1	TRBV11-2	-	TRBD1	TGTGCCAGCAGCGAGACAGGGGAAGCTTTCTTT	CASSETGEAFF
TRBJ2-5	TRBV10-1	-	TRBD1	TGCGCCAGTTCGACCGGGACAGGGTTGGAGACCCAGTACTTC	CASSTGTGLETQYF
TRBJ2-1	TRBV5-1	few	-	TGCGCCAGCAGCCTAGACTACAATGAGCAGTTCTTC	CASSLDYNEQFF
TRBJ2-1	TRBV18	-	-	TGTGCCAGCTCACCCTTCCGGACTGGAGACAATGAGCAGTTCTTC	CASSPFRTGDNEQFF
TRBJ1-2	TRBV10-2	-	TRBD1	TGCGCCAGCAGTGACTCCGGACAGGGTTGGGGCGGCTACACCTTC	CASSDSGQGWGGYTF
TRBJ2-5	TRBV9	few	TRBD2	TGTGCCAGCAGTTTGCTAGCGGGAGGTACCGAGACCCAGTACTTC	CASSLLAGGTETQYF
TRBJ2-7	TRBV6-4	-	-	TGTGCCAGCAGTGAAGAGTGGAGTGAGGAGCAGTACTTC	CASSEEWSEEQYF
TRBJ2-5	TRBV21-1	-	-	TGTGCCAGCAGCCCCTCCCGGAGACGAACCCGGGTGACCCAGTACTTC	CASSPSRRRTRVTQYF
TRBJ1-2	TRBV29-1	-	-	TGCAGCGTTGCTGCAGGGTCGGACTATGGCTACACCTTC	CSVAAGSDYGYTF